This T cell receptor (beta chain) was documented in a study of cytomegalovirus exposure and HLA in healthy donors (dated by TCRdb to the late 2010s). For the study in its entirety: The approximately 710 repertoires of the first cohort and the 95 to 150 validation repertoires were produced on the same platform, according to a later analysis. To predict cytomegalovirus infection status, the study brought together high-throughput TCR immunosequencing, statistical association of individual TCRs with disease status, and machine learning. The aim of the study was to test whether cataloging public T cell receptors could identify signatures of past pathogen exposure. In addition to the first cohort of about 650 subjects, a separate validation cohort of 100 to 150 different subjects was used. Overall study outcomes, separate from this receptor: In vitro tests confirmed that a few of the cytomegalovirus-associated TCR beta chains recognize cytomegalovirus antigens. Subsequent analysis determined that TCRs grouped into clusters in the first cohort also showed a tendency toward co-occurrence across the 130 or so validation repertoires, and 85% to 95% of cluster scores exceeded 0. A later analysis lacked HLA typing for the validation cohort, so it scored co-occurrence in that cohort across all 110 or so repertoires. The study gave a list of roughly 150 TCR beta chains associated with cytomegalovirus. In both the original and validation cohorts, the classifier was reported to diagnose cytomegalovirus status with high specificity and sensitivity. According to the authors, the approach could potentially be generalized to other disease states and immunological phenotypes. Across donors, most TCR sequences were observed very rarely, whereas some public TCRs were present in many individuals.

The method was the immunoSEQ multiplex PCR assay. The authors processed their data as follows. A statistical classification framework was built to diagnose cytomegalovirus status from the catalog of TCR beta chain sequences. TCRdb retrieved this table from immuneACCESS and kept in-frame rearrangements only. Not all clones are present; in checked studies, unresolved V genes account for under half, and no reason is known for the remainder. V and J calls and clone size follow that table, whereas D and trimming were derived from the DNA. In all, the sample holds fewer than 150,000 clones, and about 90% of those were seen once. Approximately 7.5% of the sample is taken by the ten largest. This clone was recorded a few times. Its antigen remains undetermined. No base-level quality is on record; no much larger clone is a single base apart. From its cysteine to its phenylalanine, the CDR3 spans 15 amino acids. Kept here is only the CDR3 DNA, which spans 45 bases and is read in frame from base 1. CDR1 and CDR2 (SGHTA, FQGTGA) derive from the germline V gene. Germline trimming amounts to 5 bases on V and 0 bases on J, with 2 as the count of junction bases outside the gene matches.

Donors formed part of the validation cohort, which comprised over a hundred subjects and was distinct from the first cohort of 690 or so subjects. Sequenced sample: PBMCs. The receptor chain draws on TRBV7-3 and TRBJ2-2; the junction holds 8 bases that match TRBD1. This TCR was recovered from a woman under 30 in good health and CMV-seropositive. The nucleotide sequence reads as follows: TGTGCCAGCAGCCAGGACAGGGCGAACACCGGGGAGCTGTTTTTT. This sequence encodes CASSQDRANTGELFF.